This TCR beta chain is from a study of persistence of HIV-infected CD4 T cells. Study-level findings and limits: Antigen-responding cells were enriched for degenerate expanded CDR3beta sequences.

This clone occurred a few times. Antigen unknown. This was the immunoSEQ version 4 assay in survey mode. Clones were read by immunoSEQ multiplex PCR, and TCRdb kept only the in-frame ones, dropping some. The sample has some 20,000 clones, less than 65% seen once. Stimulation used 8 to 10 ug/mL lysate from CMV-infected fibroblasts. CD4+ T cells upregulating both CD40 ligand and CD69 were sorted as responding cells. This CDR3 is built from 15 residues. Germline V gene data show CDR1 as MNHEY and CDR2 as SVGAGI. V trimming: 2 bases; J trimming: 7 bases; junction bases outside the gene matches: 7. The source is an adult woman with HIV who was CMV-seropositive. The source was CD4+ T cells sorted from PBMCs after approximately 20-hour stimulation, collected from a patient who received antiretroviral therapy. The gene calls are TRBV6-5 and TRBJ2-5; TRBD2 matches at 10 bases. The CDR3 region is CASSYERGGLGTQYF. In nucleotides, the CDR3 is TGTGCCAGCAGTTACGAGCGGGGGGGCCTGGGGACCCAGTACTTC.